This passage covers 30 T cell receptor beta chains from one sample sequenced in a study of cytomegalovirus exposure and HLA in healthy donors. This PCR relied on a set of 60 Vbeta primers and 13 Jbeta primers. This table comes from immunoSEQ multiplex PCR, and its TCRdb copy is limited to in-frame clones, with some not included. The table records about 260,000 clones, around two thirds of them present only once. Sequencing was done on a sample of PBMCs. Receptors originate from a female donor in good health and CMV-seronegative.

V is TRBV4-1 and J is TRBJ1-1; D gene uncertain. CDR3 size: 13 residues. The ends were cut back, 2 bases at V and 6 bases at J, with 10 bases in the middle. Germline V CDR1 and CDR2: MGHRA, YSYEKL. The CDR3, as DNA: TGCGCCAGCAGCCAATCACGGTGGTCTGAAGCTTTCTTT. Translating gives CASSQSRWSEAFF.

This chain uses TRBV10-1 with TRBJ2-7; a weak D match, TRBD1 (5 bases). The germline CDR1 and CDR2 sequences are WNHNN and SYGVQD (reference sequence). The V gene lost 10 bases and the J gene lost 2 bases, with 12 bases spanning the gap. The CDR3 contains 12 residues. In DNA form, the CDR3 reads TGCGCCAAACCAGGGATGACCTACGAGCAGTACTTC. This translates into CAKPGMTYEQYF.

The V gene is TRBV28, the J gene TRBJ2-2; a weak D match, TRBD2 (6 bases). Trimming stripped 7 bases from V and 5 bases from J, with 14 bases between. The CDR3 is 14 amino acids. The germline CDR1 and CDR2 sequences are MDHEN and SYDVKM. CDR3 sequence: CASIGLGRTGELFF. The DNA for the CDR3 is TGTGCCAGCATAGGTTTAGGGAGGACCGGGGAGCTGTTTTTT.

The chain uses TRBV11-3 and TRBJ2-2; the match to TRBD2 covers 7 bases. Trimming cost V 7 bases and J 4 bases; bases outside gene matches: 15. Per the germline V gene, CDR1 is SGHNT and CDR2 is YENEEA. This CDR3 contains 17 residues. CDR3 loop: CASTPWAGEGLTGELFF. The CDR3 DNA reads TGTGCCAGCACACCCTGGGCTGGGGAGGGCCTCACCGGGGAGCTGTTTTTT.

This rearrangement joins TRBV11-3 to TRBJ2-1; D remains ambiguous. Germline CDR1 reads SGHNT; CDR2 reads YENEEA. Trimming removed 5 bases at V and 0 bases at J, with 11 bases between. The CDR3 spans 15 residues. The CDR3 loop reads CASSIRDSSYNEQFF. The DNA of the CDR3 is TGTGCCAGCAGCATCCGCGACTCCTCCTACAATGAGCAGTTCTTC.

CDR3 in DNA: TGTGCCAGCAGTGACTCAGGGACTAGCGTGAAAGGCGGGGAGCTGTTTTTT. Translated: CASSDSGTSVKGGELFF. The chain links TRBV6-4 to TRBJ2-2; TRBD2 matches at 10 bases. CDR3 length: 17 amino acids. V was clipped by 0 bases and J by 7 bases; unmatched bases: 8. Germline lookup yields CDR1 MRHNA and CDR2 SNTAGT.

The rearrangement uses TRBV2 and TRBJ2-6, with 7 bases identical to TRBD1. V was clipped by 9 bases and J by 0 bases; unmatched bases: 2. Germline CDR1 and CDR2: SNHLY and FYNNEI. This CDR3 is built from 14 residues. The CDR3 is CARGTVSGANVLTF. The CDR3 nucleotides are TGTGCCAGAGGGACAGTCTCTGGGGCCAACGTCCTGACTTTC.

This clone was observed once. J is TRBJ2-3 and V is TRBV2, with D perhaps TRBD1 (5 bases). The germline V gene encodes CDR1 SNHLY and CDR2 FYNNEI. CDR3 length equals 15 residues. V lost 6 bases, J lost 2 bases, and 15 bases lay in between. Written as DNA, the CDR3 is TGTGCCAGCAGCTGGGGCGGTCTCAACACAGATACGCAGTATTTT. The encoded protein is CASSWGGLNTDTQYF.

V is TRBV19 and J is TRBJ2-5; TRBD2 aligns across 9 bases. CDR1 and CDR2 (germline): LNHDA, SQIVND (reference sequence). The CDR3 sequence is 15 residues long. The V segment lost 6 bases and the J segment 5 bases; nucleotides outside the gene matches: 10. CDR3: CASSPGTSSGETQYF. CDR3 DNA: TGTGCCAGTAGCCCCGGGACTAGCTCGGGGGAGACCCAGTACTTC.

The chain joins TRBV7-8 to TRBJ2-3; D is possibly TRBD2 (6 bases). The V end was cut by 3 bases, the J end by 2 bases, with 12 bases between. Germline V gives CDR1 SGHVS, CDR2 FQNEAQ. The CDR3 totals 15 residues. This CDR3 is CASSFGTGYTDTQYF. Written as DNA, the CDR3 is TGTGCCAGCAGCTTCGGGACTGGGTACACAGATACGCAGTATTTT.

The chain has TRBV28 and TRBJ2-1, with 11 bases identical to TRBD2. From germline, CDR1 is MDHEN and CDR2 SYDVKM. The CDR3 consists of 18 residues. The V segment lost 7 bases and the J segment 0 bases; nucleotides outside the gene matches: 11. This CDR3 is CASKSGTSGFRSYNEQFF. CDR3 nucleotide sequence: TGTGCCAGCAAAAGTGGGACTAGCGGATTTCGCTCCTACAATGAGCAGTTCTTC.

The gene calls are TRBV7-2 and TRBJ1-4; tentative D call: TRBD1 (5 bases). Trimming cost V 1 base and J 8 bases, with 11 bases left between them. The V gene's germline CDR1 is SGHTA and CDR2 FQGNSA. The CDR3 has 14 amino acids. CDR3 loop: CASSLVSGSEKLFF. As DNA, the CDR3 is TGTGCCAGCAGCTTAGTATCAGGGTCGGAAAAACTGTTTTTT. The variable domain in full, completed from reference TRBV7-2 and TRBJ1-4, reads GAGVSQSPSNKVTEKGKDVELRCDPISGHTALYWYRQSLGQGLEFLIYFQGNSAPDKSGLPSDRFSAERTGGSVSTLTIQRTQQEDSAVYLCASSLVSGSEKLFFGSGTQLSVL.

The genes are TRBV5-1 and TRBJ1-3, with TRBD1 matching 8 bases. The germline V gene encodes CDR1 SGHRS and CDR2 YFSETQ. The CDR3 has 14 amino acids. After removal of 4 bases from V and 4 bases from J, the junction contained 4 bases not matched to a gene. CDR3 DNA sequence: TGCGCCAGCAGCGGCGGGACAGGAGGAAACACCATATATTTT. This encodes CASSGGTGGNTIYF.

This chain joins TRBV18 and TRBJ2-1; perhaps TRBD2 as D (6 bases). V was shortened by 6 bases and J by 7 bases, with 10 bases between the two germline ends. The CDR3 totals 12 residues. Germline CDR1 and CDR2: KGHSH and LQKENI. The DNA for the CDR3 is TGTGCCAGCTCTCCCGGGGGAAATGAGCAGTTCTTC. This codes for CASSPGGNEQFF.

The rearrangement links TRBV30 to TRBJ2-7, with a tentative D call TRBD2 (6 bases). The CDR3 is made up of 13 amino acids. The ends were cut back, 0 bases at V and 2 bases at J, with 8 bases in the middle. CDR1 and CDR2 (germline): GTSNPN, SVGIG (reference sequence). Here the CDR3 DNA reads TGTGCCTGGAGTGTACGACTAGCCTACGAGCAGTACTTC. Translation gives CAWSVRLAYEQYF. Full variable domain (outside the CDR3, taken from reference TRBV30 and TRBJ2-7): SQTIHQWPATLVQPVGSPLSLECTVEGTSNPNLYWYRQAAGRGLQLLFYSVGIGQISSEVPQNLSASRPQDRQFILSSKKLLLSDSGFYLCAWSVRLAYEQYFGPGTRLTVT.

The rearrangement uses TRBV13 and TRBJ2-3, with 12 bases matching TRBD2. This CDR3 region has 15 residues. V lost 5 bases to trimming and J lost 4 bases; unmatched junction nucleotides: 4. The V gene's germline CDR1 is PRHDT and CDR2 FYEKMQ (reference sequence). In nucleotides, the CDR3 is TGTGCCAGCAGCCACGGACTAGCGGGATCAGATACGCAGTATTTT. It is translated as CASSHGLAGSDTQYF.

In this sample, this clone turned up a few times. The CDR3 here is CASSRSPKYEQYF. CDR3 DNA sequence: TGTGCCAGCAGCCGTAGCCCGAAGTACGAGCAGTACTTC. The rearrangement links TRBV5-4 to TRBJ2-5; no clear D. The tail of the sequence fits TRBJ2-7 better, so the J call may be wrong. The V gene's germline CDR1 is SGHNT and CDR2 YYREEE (reference sequence). There are 13 residues in the CDR3.

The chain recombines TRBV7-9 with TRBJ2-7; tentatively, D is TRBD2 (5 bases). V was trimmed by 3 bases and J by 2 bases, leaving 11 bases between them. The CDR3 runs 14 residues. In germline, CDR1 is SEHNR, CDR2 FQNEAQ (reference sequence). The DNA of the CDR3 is TGTGCCAGCAGCTTCGGAGGAGCCGCCTACGAGCAGTACTTC. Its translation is CASSFGGAAYEQYF.

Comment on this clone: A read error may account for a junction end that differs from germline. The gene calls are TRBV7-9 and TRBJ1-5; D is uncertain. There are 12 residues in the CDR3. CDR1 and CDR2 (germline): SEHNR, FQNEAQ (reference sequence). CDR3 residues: CSSNACGSPRHF. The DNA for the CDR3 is TGTTCCAGCAACGCATGCGGGTCACCAAGGCATTTT.

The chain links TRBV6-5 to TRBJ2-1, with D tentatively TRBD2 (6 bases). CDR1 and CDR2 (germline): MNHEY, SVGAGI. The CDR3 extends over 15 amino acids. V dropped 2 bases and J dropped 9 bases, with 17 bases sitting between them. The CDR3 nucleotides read TGTGCCAGCAGTTACCGGAGGGGAGTAATGCGTGAGCAGTTCTTC. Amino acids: CASSYRRGVMREQFF.

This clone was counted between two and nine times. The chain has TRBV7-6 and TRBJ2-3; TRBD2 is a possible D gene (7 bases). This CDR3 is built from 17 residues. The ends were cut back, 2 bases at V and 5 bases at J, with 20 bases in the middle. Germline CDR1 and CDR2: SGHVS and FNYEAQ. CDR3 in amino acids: CASSLFPRGARGDTQYF. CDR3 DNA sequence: TGTGCCAGCAGCTTATTCCCTCGGGGGGCGCGAGGAGATACGCAGTATTTT.

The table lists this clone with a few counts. The CDR3 DNA follows: TGTGCCAGCAGCTTATTTGGGGACTTTACCTACAATGAGCAGTTCTTC. Translating gives CASSLFGDFTYNEQFF. The chain joins TRBV11-2 to TRBJ2-1, with D maybe TRBD2 (6 bases). CDR1 is SGHAT, CDR2 FQNNGV, per germline. This CDR3 contains 16 residues. Trimming took 2 bases from V and 2 from J, leaving 13 bases between them.

Here the CDR3 DNA reads TGTGCCAGCAGCTCTTACCCCGGGACAGATAACACCGGGGAGCTGTTTTTT. It codes for CASSSYPGTDNTGELFF. The chain joins TRBV7-3 to TRBJ2-2; TRBD1 agrees at 7 bases. This CDR3 contains 17 residues. Germline CDR1 and CDR2: SGHTA and FQGTGA. The junction had 10 bases not matched to a gene; V was cut back by 4 bases and J by 2 bases. Using reference TRBV7-3 and TRBJ2-2 for the parts outside the CDR3, the full variable domain is GAGVSQTPSNKVTEKGKYVELRCDPISGHTALYWYRQSLGQGPEFLIYFQGTGAADDSGLPNDRFFAVRPEGSVSTLKIQRTERGDSAVYLCASSSYPGTDNTGELFFGEGSRLTVL.

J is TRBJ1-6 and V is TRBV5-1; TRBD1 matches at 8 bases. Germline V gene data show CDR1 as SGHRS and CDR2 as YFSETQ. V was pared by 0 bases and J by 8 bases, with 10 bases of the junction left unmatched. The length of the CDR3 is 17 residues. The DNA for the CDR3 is TGCGCCAGCAGCTTGGGGGACAGGTCGGCGAGGGATTCACCCCTCCACTTT. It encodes CASSLGDRSARDSPLHF.

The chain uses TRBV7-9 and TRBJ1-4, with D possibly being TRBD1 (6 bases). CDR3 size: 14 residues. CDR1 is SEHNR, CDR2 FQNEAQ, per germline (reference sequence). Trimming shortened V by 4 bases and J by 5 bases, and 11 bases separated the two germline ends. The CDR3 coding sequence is TGTGCCAGCAGCTCAGGACAGAAAAATGAAAAACTGTTTTTT. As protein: CASSSGQKNEKLFF.

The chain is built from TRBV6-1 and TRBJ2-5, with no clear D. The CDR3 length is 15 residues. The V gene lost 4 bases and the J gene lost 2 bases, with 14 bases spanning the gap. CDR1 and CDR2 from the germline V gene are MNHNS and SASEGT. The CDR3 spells CASSGGTRSQETQYF. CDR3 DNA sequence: TGTGCCAGCAGTGGAGGTACCAGATCTCAAGAGACCCAGTACTTC.

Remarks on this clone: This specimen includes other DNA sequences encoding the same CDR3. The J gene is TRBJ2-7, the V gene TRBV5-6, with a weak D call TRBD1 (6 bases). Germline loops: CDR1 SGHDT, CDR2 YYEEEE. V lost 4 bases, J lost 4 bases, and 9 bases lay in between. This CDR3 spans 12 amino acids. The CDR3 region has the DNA TGTGCCAGCAGCCTACAGGGATACGAGCAGTACTTC. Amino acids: CASSLQGYEQYF.

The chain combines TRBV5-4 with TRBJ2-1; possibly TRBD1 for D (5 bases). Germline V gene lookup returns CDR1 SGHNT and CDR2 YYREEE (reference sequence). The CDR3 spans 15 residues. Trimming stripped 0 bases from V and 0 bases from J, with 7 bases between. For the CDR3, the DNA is TGTGCCAGCAGCTTGGGGGGCGTCTCCTACAATGAGCAGTTCTTC. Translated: CASSLGGVSYNEQFF.

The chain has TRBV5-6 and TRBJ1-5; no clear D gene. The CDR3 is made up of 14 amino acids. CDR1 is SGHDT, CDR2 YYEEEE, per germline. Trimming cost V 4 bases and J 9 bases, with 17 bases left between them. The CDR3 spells CASSAQQSRWPQHF. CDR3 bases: TGTGCCAGCAGCGCCCAACAGTCTCGGTGGCCCCAGCATTTT.

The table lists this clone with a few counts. CDR3: CASSVGAGYTF. The CDR3, as DNA: TGTGCCAGCAGTGTAGGGGCTGGCTACACCTTC. V gene TRBV2 combines with J gene TRBJ1-2; TRBD1 might be the D (5 bases). V gave up 4 bases and J gave up 7 bases, with 7 bases separating them. Germline V CDR1 and CDR2: SNHLY, FYNNEI. This CDR3 contains 11 residues.